These 23 T cell receptor beta chains came from one sample sequenced in a study of T cells in Graves' hyperthyroidism and ophthalmopathy. It was RNA transcripts that yielded the amplified TCR beta CDR3 regions. The primer set for the first-round RT-PCR of the TCR CDR3 was HTBI. TCRdb independently ran MiXCR on the multiplex PCR reads; one entry per CDR3 protein. Of approximately 300,000 distinct CDR3 sequences detected, approximately 17% appear once; the ten largest clones hold over 45%. Source material: blood. Source of these receptors: a woman aged 55-70 years with Graves' ophthalmopathy.

This clonotype has a count of ten or more. This chain uses TRBV7-2 with TRBJ1-1; D unclear. The CDR3 length is 13 residues. Trimming pared 3 bases from V and 0 bases from J, leaving 5 bases between. Germline loops: CDR1 SGHTA, CDR2 FQGNSA. CDR3 nucleotide sequence: TGTGCCAGCAGCTTTAGCTTGAACACTGAAGCTTTCTTT. It translates to CASSFSLNTEAFF.

This clonotype was detected a few times. The chain is built from TRBV20-1 and TRBJ2-7; tentatively, D is TRBD2 (5 bases). Germline V gives CDR1 DFQATT, CDR2 SNEGSKA (reference sequence). The CDR3 sequence is 14 residues long. Trimming pared 3 bases from V and 2 bases from J, leaving 14 bases between. For the CDR3, the DNA is TGCAGTGCTAGTTACTTTGCGGGTGCCTACGAGCAGTACTTC. Encoded protein: CSASYFAGAYEQYF.

In its sample, this clonotype was seen many times. At one of its ends the junction is not consistent with the germline gene, which may arise from a read error. The CDR3: CASSLARRNTEAFF. The DNA of the CDR3 is TGCGCCAGCAGCTTAGCCCGACGGAACACTGAAGCTTTCTTT. V is TRBV7-2 and J is TRBJ1-1, with D uncertain. The V gene's germline CDR1 is SGHTA and CDR2 FQGNSA. There are 14 residues in the CDR3.

In this sample, this clonotype turned up many times. This chain joins TRBV5-4 and TRBJ2-1, with D perhaps assigned TRBD1 or TRBD2 (7 bases each). CDR1 and CDR2 (germline): SGHNT, YYREEE (reference sequence). The V end lost 0 bases, the J end lost 5 bases, and 12 bases lay between the germline ends. CDR3 length: 15 amino acids. The chain's CDR3 is CASSLDRGGHNEQFF. The CDR3 nucleotides read TGTGCCAGCAGCTTGGACAGGGGAGGGCACAATGAGCAGTTCTTC.

This clonotype has at least ten counts. This chain links TRBV18 with TRBJ2-5; 7 positions agree with TRBD2. Trimming at V came to 4 bases and at J to 7 bases, leaving 12 bases not matched to a gene. CDR1 and CDR2 from the germline V gene are KGHSH and LQKENI. The CDR3 has 15 amino acids. The CDR3 here is CASSLNGRGIGTQYF. The CDR3 DNA follows: TGTGCCAGCTCACTGAATGGGAGGGGCATCGGGACCCAGTACTTC.

The chain has TRBV19 and TRBJ1-1; perhaps TRBD1 as D (5 bases). Trimming took off 2 bases at V and 5 bases at J, with 12 bases between the two ends. The CDR3 sequence is 14 residues long. The germline CDR1 and CDR2 sequences are LNHDA and SQIVND (reference sequence). The CDR3 nucleotides are TGTGCCAGTAGTATACGGGGGTTATGGACTGAAGCTTTCTTT. Its translation is CASSIRGLWTEAFF.

This clonotype has ten or more counts. This rearrangement joins TRBV5-1 to TRBJ2-7; no clear D. CDR3 length: 13 residues. The ends were cut back, 0 bases at V and 4 bases at J, with 8 bases in the middle. Germline CDR1 reads SGHRS; CDR2 reads YFSETQ. The DNA for the CDR3 is TGCGCCAGCAGCTTGGGGCGAAATTACGAGCAGTACTTC. This encodes CASSLGRNYEQYF.

Ten or more counts support this clonotype. The rearrangement joins TRBV5-1 to TRBJ1-1, with D perhaps matching TRBD1 (5 bases). Germline V gene lookup returns CDR1 SGHRS and CDR2 YFSETQ. V lost 3 bases to trimming and J lost 5 bases, with 17 bases between them. CDR3 length: 15 residues. The CDR3 reads CASSYDGTLRTEAFF. CDR3 in DNA: TGCGCCAGCAGCTACGACGGGACCCTACGAACTGAAGCTTTCTTT.

Ten or more counts support this clonotype. The rearrangement uses TRBV7-3 and TRBJ2-2; D is uncertain. CDR3 length: 14 amino acids. Germline V gene sequence: CDR1 SGHTA, CDR2 FQGTGA. V lost 5 bases and J lost 6, with 13 bases in between. CDR3 residues: CASSPQPVAGELFF. DNA for the CDR3: TGTGCCAGCAGCCCTCAACCGGTCGCCGGGGAGCTGTTTTTT.

This clonotype was observed at least ten times. This chain links TRBV20-1 with TRBJ1-1, with unresolved D. CDR1 DFQATT and CDR2 SNEGSKA come from the germline V gene (reference sequence). V was clipped by 4 bases and J by 5 bases, with 11 bases between them. CDR3 length: 12 residues. The CDR3 spells CSAIDTGTEAFF. The DNA for the CDR3 is TGCAGTGCTATCGATACGGGAACTGAAGCTTTCTTT.

This clonotype was seen a single time. V usage is TRBV6-1 and J usage is TRBJ2-1, with D perhaps TRBD1 (6 bases). CDR1 is MNHNS, CDR2 SASEGT, per germline. This CDR3 region has 17 residues. V gave up 5 bases and J gave up 2 bases, with 19 bases separating them. The CDR3 loop is CASSPLKQKGAYNEQFF. Here the CDR3 DNA reads TGTGCCAGCAGTCCCCTCAAACAGAAGGGGGCCTACAATGAGCAGTTCTTC.

Many counts were recorded for this clonotype. The V and J genes are TRBV28 and TRBJ1-1; 9 bases are shared with TRBD1. Germline trimming cut 4 bases from V and 8 bases from J; bases unmatched to any gene: 8. Per the germline V gene, CDR1 is MDHEN and CDR2 is SYDVKM. This CDR3 contains 14 residues. CDR3 nucleotides: TGTGCCAGCAGTTCGGCACCGGGACAGGGCGAAGCTTTCTTT. Protein sequence: CASSSAPGQGEAFF.

In this sample, this clonotype turned up many times. The rearrangement joins TRBV11-2 to TRBJ1-5; D is uncertain. CDR1 is SGHAT and CDR2 is FQNNGV in the germline V gene. Deletions cut 1 base from V and 6 bases from J, with 10 bases between. This CDR3 is built from 14 residues. CDR3 protein: CASSLASQGQPQHF. The CDR3 DNA reads TGTGCCAGCAGCTTAGCATCGCAAGGTCAGCCCCAGCATTTT.

The chain couples TRBV7-2 to TRBJ1-5; 11 nucleotides agree with TRBD1. Trimming at V came to 5 bases and at J to 0 bases, leaving 3 bases not matched to a gene. Germline-derived CDR1 and CDR2 are SGHTA and FQGNSA. This CDR3 is built from 16 residues. The CDR3 loop reads CASSDGQGASNQPQHF. The CDR3 DNA reads TGTGCCAGCAGCGATGGACAGGGGGCTAGCAATCAGCCCCAGCATTTT. The entire variable domain, with the rest obtained from reference TRBV7-2 and TRBJ1-5, is as follows: GAGVSQSPSNKVTEKGKDVELRCDPISGHTALYWYRQSLGQGLEFLIYFQGNSAPDKSGLPSDRFSAERTGGSVSTLTIQRTQQEDSAVYLCASSDGQGASNQPQHFGDGTRLSIL.

This clonotype was recorded many times. The chain employs TRBV25-1 and TRBJ2-3, with D unclear. The V end was cut by 2 bases, the J end by 2 bases, with 5 bases between. There are 13 residues in the CDR3. Germline V CDR1 and CDR2: MGHDK, SYGVNS. As DNA, the CDR3 is TGTGCCAGCAGTGAAGCGAACACAGATACGCAGTATTTT. Encoded protein: CASSEANTDTQYF.

Ten or more counts support this clonotype. The rearrangement joins TRBV28 to TRBJ2-5, with TRBD2 matching 9 bases. The CDR3 has 13 amino acids. Germline V gene sequence: CDR1 MDHEN, CDR2 SYDVKM. The V gene end was trimmed by 6 bases and the J gene end by 5 bases; junction bases not matched to a gene: 4. CDR3 region: CASRDSGSETQYF. The CDR3 DNA reads TGTGCCAGCAGGGATAGCGGGAGCGAGACCCAGTACTTC.

This clonotype was seen a few times. This chain uses TRBV6-7 with TRBJ2-1; D is unclear. TRBV6-7 qualifies as an ORF whose function is uncertain. The V and J ends lost 2 bases and 7 bases respectively, with 18 bases between them. This CDR3 comprises 16 residues. The CDR3 nucleotides read TGTGCCAGCAGTTACCCAGACCCCTTCTTGGGGAATGAGCAGTTCTTC. As protein: CASSYPDPFLGNEQFF.

This clonotype came up a few times. The chain recombines TRBV5-4 with TRBJ2-7; 10 bases are a match to TRBD2. The CDR3 loop spans 15 amino acids. From germline, CDR1 is SGHNT and CDR2 YYREEE (reference sequence). The ends lost 4 bases at V and 4 bases at J; junction bases unmatched: 8. CDR3 loop: CASSASLAGYYEQYF. DNA of the CDR3: TGTGCCAGCAGCGCTTCACTAGCGGGATATTACGAGCAGTACTTC.

There are many counts of this clonotype. V usage is TRBV6-2 or TRBV6-3 and J usage is TRBJ2-7; D is perhaps TRBD1 (6 bases). Germline-derived CDR1 and CDR2 are MNHEY and SVGEGT. V lost 3 bases and J lost 7, with 16 bases in between. The CDR3 loop spans 14 amino acids. CDR3 sequence reads: CASSYLQGTGEQYF. CDR3 bases: TGTGCCAGCAGTTATCTTCAGGGGACGGGTGAGCAGTACTTC.

A note on this clonotype: Given a much more abundant clone one base away, this may be a read error. The CDR3 DNA reads as TGTGCCAGCAGTGAGTTCTGGGACAGGGCAAATGAGCAGTACTTC. This gives the protein CASSEFWDRANEQYF. The chain employs TRBV2 and TRBJ2-1; 9 bases fit TRBD1. TRBJ2-7 matches the DNA end more closely, so the J call is doubtful. CDR3 size: 15 residues. Germline assignment: CDR1 SNHLY and CDR2 FYNNEI.

This clonotype was detected ten times or more. The chain has TRBV12-3 or TRBV12-4 and TRBJ2-5; D may be TRBD1 (6 bases). The V and J ends lost 4 bases and 2 bases respectively, with 11 bases between them. The CDR3 is 14 residues long. This CDR3 is CASSSTGTQETQYF. In nucleotides, the CDR3 is TGTGCCAGCAGTTCCACCGGGACACAAGAGACCCAGTACTTC.

The table lists this clonotype with a few counts. The chain carries TRBV6-1 and TRBJ2-2, with D possibly matching TRBD2 (5 bases). V lost 5 bases to trimming and J lost 5 bases, with 18 bases between them. There are 16 residues in the CDR3. Per the germline V gene, CDR1 is MNHNS and CDR2 is SASEGT. CDR3 nucleotide sequence: TGTGCCAGCAGTCCTGTGAGGGTTAAGAAAACCGGGGAGCTGTTTTTT. Protein sequence: CASSPVRVKKTGELFF.

This clonotype was observed many times. J is TRBJ2-3 and V is TRBV19, with 8 bases fitting TRBD2. The V gene's germline CDR1 is LNHDA and CDR2 SQIVND (reference sequence). Trimming removed 1 base from V and 6 bases from J; junction bases left unmatched: 15. This CDR3 is built from 18 residues. CDR3 in DNA: TGTGCCAGTAGTATAGGAATTTGGCAGCGGGGGACGTTTGATACGCAGTATTTT. The encoded protein is CASSIGIWQRGTFDTQYF.